This T cell receptor (beta chain) was profiled in a study of technical replicates of blood from a handful of donors. Here immunoSEQ multiplex PCR was the method, and the copy in TCRdb shows in-frame clones only, minus some. The sample contains about 88,000 clones, roughly 93% of which appear only once. This sequence originates from a human donor in good health. The sample comprised T cells isolated from PBMCs.

The CDR3 sequence: CASMEATHSNQPQHF. The CDR3 DNA sequence: TGTGCCAGCATGGAGGCCACTCATAGCAATCAGCCCCAGCATTTT. The chain links TRBV6-1 to TRBJ1-5, with D uncertain. From germline, CDR1 is MNHNS and CDR2 SASEGT. This CDR3 is built from 15 residues. V gave up 7 bases and J gave up 0 bases, with 13 bases separating them.